This TCR beta chain was sequenced in a study of T cell repertoires in cytomegalovirus infection. In this sample, this clonotype turned up many times. Antigen: not known. The germline V gene has CDR1 MNHNS and CDR2 SASEGT. V lost 3 bases and J lost 4, with 9 bases in between. CDR3 length: 13 residues. Study-level results: There were carriers of CMV plus the relevant HLA, and cumulative public TCR beta family frequency identified them.

Via MiXCR, TCRdb re-called the reads, giving one row per CDR3 protein. Of about 310,000 distinct CDR3 sequences listed, roughly 15% are singletons. This chain links TRBV6-1 with TRBJ1-1, with a tentative D call TRBD1 (5 bases). This clonotype was obtained from a human donor in good health (CMV status not recorded). Some clones in this sample may be carry-over from other donors' samples. Sample: PBMCs. CDR3 nucleotide sequence: TGTGCCAGCAGTGAGAGGGGAGGCACTGAAGCTTTCTTT. This codes for CASSERGGTEAFF.